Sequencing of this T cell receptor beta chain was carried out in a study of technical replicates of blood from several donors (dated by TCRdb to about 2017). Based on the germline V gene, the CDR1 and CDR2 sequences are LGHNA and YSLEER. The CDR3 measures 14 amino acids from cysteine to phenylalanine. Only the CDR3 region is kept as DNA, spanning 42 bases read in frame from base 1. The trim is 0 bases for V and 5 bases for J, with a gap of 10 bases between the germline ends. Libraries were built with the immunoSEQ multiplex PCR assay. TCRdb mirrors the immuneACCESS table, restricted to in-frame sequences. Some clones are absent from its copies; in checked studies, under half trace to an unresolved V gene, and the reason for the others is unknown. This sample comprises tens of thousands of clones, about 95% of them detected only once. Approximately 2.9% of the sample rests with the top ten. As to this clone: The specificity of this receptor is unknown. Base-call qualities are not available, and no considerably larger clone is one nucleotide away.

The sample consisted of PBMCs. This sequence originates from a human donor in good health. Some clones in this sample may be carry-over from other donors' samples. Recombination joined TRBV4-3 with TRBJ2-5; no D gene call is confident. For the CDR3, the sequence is CASSQDRIGETQYF. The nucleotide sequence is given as TGCGCCAGCAGCCAAGATAGGATCGGGGAGACCCAGTACTTC.